A single T cell receptor beta chain is shown here with its context. This CDR3 is 13 amino acids long. Trimming removed 7 bases from V and 1 base from J; junction bases left unmatched: 4. Germline V gene sequence: CDR1 SGHNT, CDR2 YYREEE (reference sequence). The time point is: baseline, week 1 (first vaccination visit). Stated treatment: pre-vaccination baseline after standard-of-care therapy. TCRdb's copy holds only in-frame clones and misses some; the assay was immunoSEQ multiplex PCR. The repertoire has about 67,000 clones, 83% of them found once; the top ten carry over 4%. This specimen belongs to a study of a mutant IDH1 vaccine in newly diagnosed glioma. Study context: Sex among treated patients split about 60% male, about 40% female; mean age was roughly 40 years. Patients arrived already treated with radiotherapy, temozolomide, or both, most having had both.

This receptor was identified in a woman younger than 35 with glioma. Some clones in this sample may be carry-over from other donors' samples. Specimen: peripheral blood mononuclear cells (PBMCs), collected from a glioma patient treated with radiotherapy, temozolomide or both. The J gene is TRBJ1-1, the V gene TRBV5-4, with 7 bases aligning to TRBD1. The CDR3 nucleotides are TGTGCCAGCCTCGGGACAGAGAACACTGAAGCTTTCTTT. It specifies CASLGTENTEAFF.